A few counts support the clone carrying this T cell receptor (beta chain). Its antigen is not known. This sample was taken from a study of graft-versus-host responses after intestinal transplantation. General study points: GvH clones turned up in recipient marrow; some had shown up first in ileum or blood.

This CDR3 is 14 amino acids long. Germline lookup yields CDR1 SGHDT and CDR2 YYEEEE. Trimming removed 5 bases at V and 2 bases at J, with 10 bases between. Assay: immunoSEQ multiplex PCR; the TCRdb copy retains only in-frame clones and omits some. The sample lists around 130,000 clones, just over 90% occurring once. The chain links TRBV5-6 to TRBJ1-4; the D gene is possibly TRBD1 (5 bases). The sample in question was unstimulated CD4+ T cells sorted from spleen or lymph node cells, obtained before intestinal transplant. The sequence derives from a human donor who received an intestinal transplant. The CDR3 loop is CASSRQMTNEKLFF. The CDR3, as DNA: TGTGCCAGCAGTCGACAGATGACTAATGAAAAACTGTTTTTT.